This TCR beta chain originates from a study of CD8+ T cells in alopecia areata. Overall study: The percentage of affected scalp area served as the score of severity for treated patients. Study results and limitations: It was lesional scalp, especially alopecia totalis/universalis, that showed higher clonality than normal scalp. Any link of baseline CD8+ expansion to response, resting on one nonresponder, remains uncertain.

Treatment described: oral pan-JAK inhibitor, 5-10 mg twice daily. With respect to this clone: Its specificity is not known.

CDR3 length: 13 residues. V was cut by 3 bases and J by 0 bases, with 7 bases left in between. CDR1 SGHRS and CDR2 YFSETQ come from the germline V gene. Investigators isolated RNA and reverse transcribed it into cDNA to act as the sequencing template. The data were produced by immunoSEQ multiplex PCR, yet TCRdb's version contains in-frame clones alone and is incomplete. The repertoire holds some 170,000 clones, with about 53% as singletons. The sequenced sample was CD8+ T cells sorted from blood, obtained at week 24, from a patient treated with tofacitinib. The chain employs TRBV5-1 and TRBJ2-7; D may be TRBD1 (5 bases). This clonotype was sampled from a human donor with alopecia areata. The chain's CDR3 is CASSWTSSYEQYF. The DNA of the CDR3 is TGCGCCAGCAGCTGGACAAGCTCCTACGAGCAGTACTTC.